This T cell receptor (beta chain) was documented in a study of T-cell memory formation after mild COVID-19 (dated by TCRdb to 2020 to 2023). In the study overall: TCR sequence clusters from the two donors were largely donor specific. T-cell clones expanding and contracting after mild COVID-19 in two donors were tracked by longitudinal TCRalpha and TCRbeta repertoire sequencing. Two young, previously healthy adult volunteers, one female and one male, were included in the cohort. General study outcomes and caveats: Only two mild cases were covered by the study, and larger cohorts that include severe cases with pre-infection samples were considered necessary. Balanced CD4/CD8 phenotypes were observed for clones contracting from day 15 to 85, whereas a bias towards CD4+ was observed for a second wave of clones expanding from day 15 to 37. Contracting CD4+ clones were found mainly in CM and EM memory subsets, while CD8+ clones were enriched in EMRA. The second-wave clones that peaked on day 37 were not confirmed to be SARS-CoV-2 specific. Some responding clones were found in pre-infection memory, which suggests that pre-existing cross-reactive memory T cells took part in the SARS-CoV-2 response.

Ficoll-Paque density gradient centrifugation was used to isolate PBMCs. CDR1 and CDR2 (SGDLS, YYNGEE) derive from the germline V gene. Trimmed from V: 2 bases; trimmed from J: 5 bases; junction bases lacking a gene match: 7. Its CDR3 holds 15 amino acids, cysteine through phenylalanine. CDR3 DNA is the only sequence kept; it has 45 bases, read in frame from the first base. Remarks on this clonotype: The antigen it binds to is not known. Per-base quality was not reported, and no clone a single base away is much larger than it.

For sequencing, an Illumina NovaSeq 6000 was employed. TCRalpha and TCRbeta cDNA libraries were constructed by 5'RACE with constant-segment primers, with sample barcodes and unique molecular identifiers being introduced. Trizol reagent was used to extract RNA from every sample. Libraries were amplified in two PCR steps, with a second sample barcode and Illumina TruSeq adapters added in the second step. Libraries were sequenced on an Illumina NovaSeq with 2 x 150 bp paired-end reads. Processing in the source paper ran as follows. Reads were demultiplexed and collapsed into UMI-guided consensus sequences with migec v1.2.7. Using mixcr v2.1.11, the UMI consensuses were aligned to TRA and TRB V and J templates and assembled into clonotypes. Expanded or contracted clonotypes were those called significant by both edgeR and NoisET, with noise models trained on biological replicates. For edgeR calls, the cutoffs were a false discovery rate-adjusted p below 0.01 and a log2 fold-change threshold of 1. As an exploratory analysis of dynamics, max-normalized trajectories of the 1000 most abundant clonotypes were examined by PCA with hierarchical clustering. Separately sequenced CD4+ and CD8+ repertoires were used to assign a CD4 or CD8 phenotype to each responding clone. TCRdb passed the public sequencing reads through fastp at Q25 and MiXCR, retaining productive beta sequences. Each entry is one CDR3 protein sequence, shown with its most common DNA and genes. The V and J calls come from TCRdb's annotation, not from the publication. For this sample there are about 620,000 distinct CDR3 sequences; over 15% appear just once. Around 12% of the sample comes from the top ten.

Sequenced: PBMCs or a T cell subset sorted from them (not recorded which). The sequence derives from an adult woman who had mild COVID-19 (a few samples of this study predate the infection). The sample titles of this study are shuffled in the database, so cell type and time point are left out; the donor was told from shared clones. The rearranged segments are TRBV9 and TRBJ2-1, and TRBD1 matches 7 of the central bases. Here the CDR3 is given as CASSVGRGLNNEQFF. The nucleotides are TGTGCCAGCAGCGTCGGCAGGGGGTTAAACAATGAGCAGTTCTTC.